This T cell receptor (beta chain) originates from a study of technical replicates of blood from a few donors. Assay: immunoSEQ multiplex PCR; the TCRdb copy retains only in-frame clones and omits some. The data show about 85,000 clones, with around 94% seen just once and 0.2% to 0.3% held by the top ten. This CDR3 contains 14 residues. V shed 5 bases and J 3 bases; nucleotides not matched to a gene: 3. The germline V gene has CDR1 MNHEY and CDR2 SVGAGI. The chain is built from TRBV6-5 and TRBJ2-3; TRBD2 matches at 9 bases. Sequenced sample: T cells isolated from PBMCs. This sequence was found in a human donor in good health. Here the CDR3 DNA reads TGTGCCAGCAGTATTAGCGGGAGTACAGATACGCAGTATTTT. Its protein product is CASSISGSTDTQYF.